Sequencing of this T cell receptor (beta chain) was carried out in a study of blood T cell repertoires in COVID-19. About the study: Sample material is recorded as cDNA or gDNA derived from T cells, B-cell-depleted T cells, or PBMCs.

CDR3 length: 16 amino acids. The V gene end was trimmed by 3 bases and the J gene end by 0 bases; junction bases not matched to a gene: 1. Looked up from germline, CDR1 is SGDLS and CDR2 is YYNGEE. In the original processing: Nucleated cell number was recorded as an estimate derived from reference gene primer amplification. The assay was immunoSEQ multiplex PCR, and TCRdb's table has in-frame clones only and misses some. D and trimming come from the DNA, and the V and J calls and clone size come from that table. The sample yields under 85,000 clones, about 90% seen once. This clonotype was obtained from an elderly man in a cohort sampled during active COVID-19. This sequence joins TRBV9 and TRBJ1-4, with 11 bases aligning to TRBD1. The sequencing input was peripheral blood. CDR3 in amino acids: CASSGTGGTTNEKLFF. CDR3 in DNA: TGTGCCAGCAGCGGGACAGGGGGCACAACTAATGAAAAACTGTTTTTT.